This TCR beta chain was identified during a study of cytomegalovirus exposure and HLA in healthy donors. Across the whole study: Around 200 million T cells yielded about 120 million unique TCR beta sequences, as an earlier analysis found. Study-level findings and limits: The study labeled 150 or so TCR beta chains cytomegalovirus-associated. Later analysis identified a missense DCLRE1C variant that was linked to TCR beta V- and J-gene trimming.

Note on this clone: Its antigen is unknown.

Samples came from healthy bone marrow donors. Primers for the PCR totalled 60 Vbeta and 13 Jbeta. Sequencing was performed with immunoSEQ multiplex PCR; in TCRdb, only in-frame clones are kept and a portion is missing. This table holds hundreds of thousands of clones, around 79% found once. The specimen sequenced was PBMCs. The receptor was derived from a male donor in good health and CMV-seronegative.

The CDR3 spells CASSDSGDYGYTF. CDR3 nucleotides: TGTGCCAGCAGTGATTCAGGGGACTATGGCTACACCTTC. The chain uses TRBV2 and TRBJ1-2, with D possibly TRBD1 on 6 matching bases. Trimming shortened V by 3 bases and J by 3 bases, and 8 bases separated the two germline ends. Per germline, CDR1 SNHLY and CDR2 FYNNEI. CDR3 length equals 13 residues.